The clone carrying this T cell receptor (beta chain) showed up many times. The antigen is unknown. The 5'RACE template-switching step produced TCR cDNA and added a universal primer site and UMIs. TCRdb passed the 5' RACE reads through MiXCR, listing each CDR3 protein once. The profile shows about 310,000 distinct CDR3 sequences, approximately 3.8% of them singletons. Germline V CDR1 and CDR2: MNHEY, SVGAGI. Trimming left V 6 bases short and J 1 base short, with 12 bases between. The CDR3 is made up of 14 amino acids. This record belongs to a study of T cells after yellow fever vaccination. Study-level results: Post-booster samples contained most primary-vaccination clones (roughly 96% CD4, about 87% CD8). Among all clonotypes, a small share was observed in both CD4 and CD8 compartments. Abundant clonotypes (contaminants from the bulk population) could be present in FACS-sorted repertoires.

The origin of this receptor is a man younger than 35 who received the YFV17D yellow fever vaccine. The source material was PBMCs, sampled on the day of the yellow fever booster vaccination. The rearrangement uses TRBV6-5 and TRBJ2-5; D may be TRBD1 (6 bases). CDR3 DNA sequence: TGTGCCAGCAGCCTCGACAGGTTCCAAGAGACCCAGTACTTC. Translated, it gives CASSLDRFQETQYF.